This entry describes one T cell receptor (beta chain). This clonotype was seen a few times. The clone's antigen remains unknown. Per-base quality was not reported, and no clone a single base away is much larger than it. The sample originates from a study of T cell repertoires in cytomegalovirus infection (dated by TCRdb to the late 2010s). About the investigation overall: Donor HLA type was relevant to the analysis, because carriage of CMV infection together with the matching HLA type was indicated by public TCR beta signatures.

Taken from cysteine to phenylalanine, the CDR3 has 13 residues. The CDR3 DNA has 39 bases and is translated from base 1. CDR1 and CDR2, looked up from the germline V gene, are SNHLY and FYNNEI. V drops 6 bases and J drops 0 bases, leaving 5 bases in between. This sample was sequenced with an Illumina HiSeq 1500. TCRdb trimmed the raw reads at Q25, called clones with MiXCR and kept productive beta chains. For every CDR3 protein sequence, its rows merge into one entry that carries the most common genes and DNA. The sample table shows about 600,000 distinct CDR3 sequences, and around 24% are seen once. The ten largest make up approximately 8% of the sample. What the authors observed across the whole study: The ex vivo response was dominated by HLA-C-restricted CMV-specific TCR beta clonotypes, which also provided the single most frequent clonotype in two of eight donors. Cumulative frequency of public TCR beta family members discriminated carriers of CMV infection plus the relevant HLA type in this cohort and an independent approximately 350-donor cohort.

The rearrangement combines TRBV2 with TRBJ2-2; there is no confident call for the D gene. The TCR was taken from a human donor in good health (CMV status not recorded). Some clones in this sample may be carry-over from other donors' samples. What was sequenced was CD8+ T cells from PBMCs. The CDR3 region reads CASSTANTGELFF. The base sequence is TGTGCCAGCAGCACAGCGAACACCGGGGAGCTGTTTTTT. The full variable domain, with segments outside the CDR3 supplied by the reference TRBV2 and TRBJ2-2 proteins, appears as EPEVTQTPSHQVTQMGQEVILRCVPISNHLYFYWYRQILGQKVEFLVSFYNNEISEKSEIFDDQFSVERPDGSNFTLKIRSTKLEDSAMYFCASSTANTGELFFGEGSRLTVL.